The 2 T cell receptor beta chains below come from one sample, sequenced in a study of PD-L1 blockade in urothelial cancer. The method was immunoSEQ multiplex PCR; TCRdb's version includes in-frame clones alone and lacks a portion of them. The repertoire holds about 74,000 clones, with around four fifths as singletons. Sequences were derived from PBMCs, sampled around atezolizumab (anti-PD-L1) treatment. Every receptor here comes from a man between 65 and 85 years old with urothelial cancer.

The chain has TRBV5-1 and TRBJ2-7; D is unclear. The CDR3 has 15 residues. Deletions cut 2 bases from V and 3 bases from J, with 15 bases between. The germline CDR1 and CDR2 sequences are SGHRS and YFSETQ. Here the CDR3 reads CASSLDLTSFYEQYF. The DNA of the CDR3 is TGCGCCAGCAGCTTAGATCTGACATCATTCTACGAGCAGTACTTC.

This rearrangement joins TRBV4-2 to TRBJ2-1; 8 nucleotides match TRBD2. This CDR3 comprises 18 residues. Looked up from germline, CDR1 is LGHNA and CDR2 is YNFKEQ. With V trimmed by 0 bases and J by 5 bases, 12 bases remained unmatched. The CDR3 DNA is TGTGCCAGCAGCCAAGAGGGCCTGGGGACTAGTAGGGACAATGAGCAGTTCTTC. It specifies CASSQEGLGTSRDNEQFF.